These 27 T cell receptor beta chains came from one sample sequenced in a study of T cell repertoires in cytomegalovirus infection. Antigens for these TCRs are unknown. MiXCR was run by TCRdb on the reads, yielding one entry per CDR3 protein. This sample has roughly 920,000 distinct CDR3 sequences; around a third occur once, and the top ten carry about 14%. Source: cultured CD8+ T cells from PBMCs, taken from culture after CMV antigen stimulation. The receptors derive from a human donor in good health (CMV status not recorded). Some clones in this sample may be carry-over from other donors' samples.

This clonotype was counted only a few times. The chain is built from TRBV7-6 and TRBJ2-3, with D perhaps TRBD2 (6 bases). Germline CDR1 reads SGHVS; CDR2 reads FNYEAQ. The CDR3 extends over 15 amino acids. V was clipped by 6 bases and J by 2 bases, with 15 bases between them. The CDR3 loop is CASSRGSGTTDTQYF. The CDR3 DNA reads TGTGCCAGCAGTAGGGGTAGCGGAACCACAGATACGCAGTATTTT.

The chain joins TRBV19 to TRBJ1-5; D ambiguous. Trimming pared 1 base from V and 0 bases from J, leaving 10 bases between. Per the germline V gene, CDR1 is LNHDA and CDR2 is SQIVND (reference sequence). The CDR3 runs to 16 residues. CDR3 coding DNA: TGTGCCAGTAGTATAGTGGTCGGTTATAGCAATCAGCCCCAGCATTTT. Translating it yields CASSIVVGYSNQPQHF.

To note about this clonotype: At one boundary the junction diverges from the germline segment, which might be a read error. The CDR3 bases are TGTGCCAGCAGTTTATCATTCGGCAGTAGCGATCAGCCCCAGCATTTT. Amino acids: CASSLSFGSSDQPQHF. The chain recombines TRBV27 with TRBJ1-5; D is uncertain. The CDR3 extends over 16 amino acids. The germline V gene encodes CDR1 MNHEY and CDR2 SMNVEV (reference sequence).

This chain connects TRBV6-1 to TRBJ2-7; no clear D. Trimming stripped 2 bases from V and 3 bases from J, with 8 bases between. The CDR3 runs 13 residues. Germline V gives CDR1 MNHNS, CDR2 SASEGT. The CDR3 protein is CASSENKGYEQYV. CDR3 coding DNA: TGTGCCAGCAGTGAAAATAAAGGCTACGAGCAGTACGTC.

This clonotype has a count of ten or more. This chain connects TRBV19 to TRBJ2-1; D might be TRBD1 or TRBD2, each matching 5 bases. V dropped 3 bases and J dropped 7 bases, with 16 bases sitting between them. This CDR3 spans 15 amino acids. Germline V lookup: CDR1 LNHDA, CDR2 SQIVND (reference sequence). CDR3 amino acids: CASSIGAGPGNEQFF. CDR3 nucleotide sequence: TGTGCCAGTAGTATTGGGGCAGGGCCGGGGAATGAGCAGTTCTTC.

This clonotype was found once. The V call is TRBV9, the J call TRBJ1-3, with D hard to call. CDR1 and CDR2 from the germline V gene are SGDLS and YYNGEE. This CDR3 region has 12 residues. V dropped 7 bases and J dropped 2 bases, with 7 bases sitting between them. The DNA for the CDR3 is TGTGCCAGCCACAGCCCTGGAAACACCATATATTTT. This gives the protein CASHSPGNTIYF. Full variable domain (remainder filled in from reference TRBV9 and TRBJ1-3): DSGVTQTPKHLITATGQRVTLRCSPRSGDLSVYWYQQSLDQGLQFLIQYYNGEERAKGNILERFSAQQFPDLHSELNLSSLELGDSALYFCASHSPGNTIYFGEGSWLTVV.

This clonotype turned up a few times. The chain is built from TRBV15 and TRBJ1-1; D not certain. The CDR3 consists of 12 residues. The V end was cut by 6 bases, the J end by 2 bases, with 7 bases between. Per the germline V gene, CDR1 is LNHNV and CDR2 is YYDKDF (reference sequence). The CDR3 loop is CATRQINTEAFF. For the CDR3, the DNA is TGTGCCACCAGGCAAATAAACACTGAAGCTTTCTTT.

This clonotype was detected many times. The chain joins TRBV7-9 to TRBJ2-7; D is ambiguous. The germline V and J ends were trimmed by 5 bases and 6 bases, with 11 bases remaining between them. CDR1 is SEHNR, CDR2 FQNEAQ, per germline (reference sequence). CDR3 length: 12 amino acids. The DNA for the CDR3 is TGTGCCAGCAGCCCAACATATGGCGAGCAGTACTTC. It translates to CASSPTYGEQYF.

The table lists this clonotype with a count of one. V usage is TRBV5-1 and J usage is TRBJ2-7; D may correspond to TRBD1 or TRBD2 (5 bases each). V dropped 3 bases and J dropped 5 bases, with 18 bases sitting between them. Germline-derived CDR1 and CDR2 are SGHRS and YFSETQ. CDR3 length equals 15 residues. As DNA, the CDR3 is TGCGCCAGCAGCTGGGGCGGTCTAGCTGCCAACGAGCAGTACTTC. Translating it yields CASSWGGLAANEQYF. Variable domain in full (rest from reference TRBV5-1 and TRBJ2-7): KAGVTQTPRYLIKTRGQQVTLSCSPISGHRSVSWYQQTPGQGLQFLFEYFSETQRNKGNFPGRFSGRQFSNSRSEMNVSTLELGDSALYLCASSWGGLAANEQYFGPGTRLTVT.

Ten or more counts support this clonotype. This chain connects TRBV7-9 to TRBJ2-1, with D possibly matching TRBD2 (7 bases). Germline values: CDR1 SEHNR, CDR2 FQNEAQ (reference sequence). The CDR3 covers 15 residues. The germline V and J ends were trimmed by 5 bases and 3 bases, with 14 bases remaining between them. CDR3 region: CASSPPGGLYNEQFF. Written as DNA, the CDR3 is TGTGCCAGCAGCCCTCCCGGGGGGCTCTACAATGAGCAGTTCTTC.

As for this clonotype: The junction departs from germline at one end; a sequencing error may be responsible. The chain joins TRBV7-1 to TRBJ2-2, with 9 bases matching TRBD1. TRBV7-1 is an ORF, and what it does is uncertain. There are 14 residues in the CDR3. CDR3: CANSSTGGIGELFF. In nucleotides, the CDR3 is TGTGCCAACAGCTCTACAGGGGGCATCGGGGAGCTGTTTTTT.

There are a few counts of this clonotype. The chain couples TRBV19 to TRBJ1-1; D is unresolved. Germline values: CDR1 LNHDA, CDR2 SQIVND (reference sequence). The CDR3 runs 12 residues. Trimming left V 7 bases short and J 3 bases short, with 9 bases between. In nucleotides, the CDR3 is TGTGCCAGTAAGGTGGATCACACTGAAGCTTTCTTT. Translation gives CASKVDHTEAFF.

The genes are TRBV6-1 and TRBJ2-7; either TRBD1 or TRBD2 may supply D (6 bases each). V shed 1 base and J shed 1 base, with 14 bases lying between them. Germline V lookup: CDR1 MNHNS, CDR2 SASEGT. The CDR3 runs 16 residues. The CDR3 here is CASSEVVVGGSYEQYV. The CDR3 nucleotides read TGTGCCAGCAGTGAAGTGGTTGTAGGGGGGTCCTACGAGCAGTACGTC.

The rearrangement joins TRBV6-5 to TRBJ1-4; D possibly corresponds to TRBD1 (5 bases). CDR3 length equals 17 residues. Germline lookup yields CDR1 MNHEY and CDR2 SVGAGI. V lost 2 bases to trimming and J lost 5 bases, with 18 bases between them. The CDR3 protein is CASSYVSRGERNEKLFF. The CDR3 region has the DNA TGTGCCAGCAGTTACGTCAGTCGGGGGGAGAGGAATGAAAAACTGTTTTTT.

This chain uses TRBV6-5 with TRBJ2-7; possibly TRBD2 for D (7 bases). The CDR3 runs to 15 residues. Germline lookup yields CDR1 MNHEY and CDR2 SVGAGI. The germline V and J ends were trimmed by 8 bases and 0 bases, with 17 bases remaining between them. This chain's CDR3 is CASARGASLSYEQYF. CDR3 sequence (DNA): TGTGCCAGCGCCCGGGGGGCTAGCCTCTCCTACGAGCAGTACTTC.

This chain uses TRBV7-9 with TRBJ1-1; D perhaps matches TRBD1 (6 bases). Per germline, CDR1 SEHNR and CDR2 FQNEAQ (reference sequence). This CDR3 spans 16 amino acids. V lost 5 bases, J lost 6 bases, and 22 bases lay in between. The DNA of the CDR3 is TGTGCCAGCAGCGTTAATCAGGGGCCGGGGTTACCTGAAGCTTTCTTT. Translating it yields CASSVNQGPGLPEAFF.

The chain is built from TRBV5-4 and TRBJ2-3; TRBD2 might be the D (6 bases). Germline loops: CDR1 SGHNT, CDR2 YYREEE (reference sequence). The length of the CDR3 is 13 residues. V was shortened by 2 bases and J by 5 bases, with 9 bases between the two germline ends. This chain's CDR3 is CASSLRRVDTQYF. The DNA of the CDR3 is TGTGCCAGCAGCTTAAGGAGGGTAGATACGCAGTATTTT.

This clonotype was counted only a few times. The chain couples TRBV6-2 or TRBV6-3 to TRBJ1-5; perhaps TRBD1 as D (6 bases). The CDR3 runs 18 residues. V was trimmed by 3 bases and J by 0 bases, leaving 18 bases between them. From germline, CDR1 is MNHEY and CDR2 SVGEGT. As DNA, the CDR3 is TGTGCCAGCAGTTATCTACGGACAGCTTATTATAGCAATCAGCCCCAGCATTTT. It translates to CASSYLRTAYYSNQPQHF.

CDR3 bases: TGTGCCAGCAGCCAAGTGGCGGGGACAGGGGGCAATCAGCCCCAGCATTTT. Protein: CASSQVAGTGGNQPQHF. This chain connects TRBV14 to TRBJ1-5; TRBD1 aligns across 10 bases. The CDR3 is made up of 17 amino acids. With 1 base clipped from V and 2 bases from J, the junction kept 5 bases outside the gene matches. Germline V lookup: CDR1 SGHDN, CDR2 FVKESK. The variable domain in full, with the rest retrieved from reference TRBV14 and TRBJ1-5, is EAGVTQFPSHSVIEKGQTVTLRCDPISGHDNLYWYRRVMGKEIKFLLHFVKESKQDESGMPNNRFLAERTGGTYSTLKVQPAELEDSGVYFCASSQVAGTGGNQPQHFGDGTRLSIL.

V is TRBV27 and J is TRBJ2-7, with D hard to call. V was shortened by 6 bases and J by 7 bases, with 19 bases between the two germline ends. Germline values: CDR1 MNHEY, CDR2 SMNVEV (reference sequence). The CDR3 extends over 14 amino acids. This chain's CDR3 is CASSQVSAVIEQYF. CDR3 DNA sequence: TGTGCCAGCAGCCAGGTGTCGGCGGTGATAGAGCAGTACTTC.

This clonotype was counted only a few times. This rearrangement joins TRBV4-3 to TRBJ2-1; 12 bases are shared with TRBD2. Germline lookup yields CDR1 LGHNA and CDR2 YSLEER. The V segment lost 0 bases and the J segment 11 bases; nucleotides outside the gene matches: 8. The CDR3 length is 16 residues. The CDR3 bases are TGCGCCAGCAGCCAAGATTATCCTAGCGGGGGGGCCAAGCAGTTCTTC. This codes for CASSQDYPSGGAKQFF.

The sample holds a few counts of this clonotype. The V and J genes are TRBV7-9 and TRBJ2-2; 11 nucleotides match TRBD2. J gave up 5 bases and V 5 bases, and 4 bases lay outside the gene matches. Per germline, CDR1 SEHNR and CDR2 FQNEAQ (reference sequence). The CDR3 spans 15 residues. In nucleotides, the CDR3 is TGTGCCAGCAGCGGACGGACTAGCGGGACCGGGGAGCTGTTTTTT. It specifies CASSGRTSGTGELFF.

DNA of the CDR3: TGCGCCAGCAGCCAAGATCGGGTGACACCCCACTACAATGAGCAGTTCTTC. It encodes CASSQDRVTPHYNEQFF. This sequence joins TRBV4-1 and TRBJ2-1, with D unclear. The germline V and J ends were trimmed by 0 bases and 3 bases, with 15 bases remaining between them. CDR1 MGHRA and CDR2 YSYEKL come from the germline V gene. This CDR3 contains 17 residues.

Only one count was recorded for this clonotype. The chain employs TRBV29-1 and TRBJ1-2, with 10 bases that match TRBD1. The trim removed 6 bases at V and 2 bases at J, leaving 3 bases unmatched. The CDR3 totals 13 residues. From germline, CDR1 is SQVTM and CDR2 ANQGSEA. CDR3 amino acids: CSVGQGLNYGYTF. CDR3 coding DNA: TGCAGCGTGGGACAGGGGCTGAACTATGGCTACACCTTC.

There are a few counts of this clonotype. One end of the junction is discordant with germline, which a read error may explain. The V gene is TRBV7-2, the J gene TRBJ2-3, with D possibly TRBD1 on 5 matching bases. Germline loops: CDR1 SGHTA, CDR2 FQGNSA. This CDR3 is built from 14 residues. The CDR3 region has the DNA TGTGCCAGCAGCTTAGTTGGGGCTTCAGATACACAGTATTTT. This translates into CASSLVGASDTQYF.

This chain uses TRBV19 with TRBJ1-2, with TRBD1 matching over 11 bases. CDR3 size: 15 residues. Germline lookup yields CDR1 LNHDA and CDR2 SQIVND (reference sequence). With 9 bases clipped from V and 5 bases from J, the junction kept 11 bases outside the gene matches. CDR3 sequence: CASWDRGSLIYGYTF. The DNA for the CDR3 is TGTGCCAGCTGGGACAGGGGGTCCCTTATTTATGGCTACACCTTC.

This chain joins TRBV20-1 and TRBJ2-7; D tentatively reads TRBD1 or TRBD2 (6 bases each). With 0 bases removed from V and 4 bases from J, the gap between germline ends came to 13 bases. Looked up from germline, CDR1 is DFQATT and CDR2 is SNEGSKA (reference sequence). CDR3 length equals 14 residues. The CDR3 coding sequence is TGCAGTGCTAGAGATCTGGGGGGCGTGTACGAGCAGTACTTC. Protein product: CSARDLGGVYEQYF.